These 20 T cell receptor beta chains originate from one sample sequenced in a study of T cell clones after liver transplantation. Generated by immunoSEQ multiplex PCR, the TCRdb table keeps only in-frame clones and is missing some. The sample lists more than 100,000 clones, around 80% occurring once. Sample: CD4+ T cells from blood, taken approximately 43 months after liver transplant. The receptors come from a human patient who received a liver transplant. T cells may partly derive from the graft donor.

The chain uses TRBV6-1 and TRBJ2-5, with unresolved D. V lost 3 bases and J lost 5, with 7 bases in between. CDR1 and CDR2 from the germline V gene are MNHNS and SASEGT. The CDR3 is made up of 12 amino acids. As DNA, the CDR3 is TGTGCCAGCAGTGAGAGTCGGGAGACCCAGTACTTC. Amino acids: CASSESRETQYF.

This chain connects TRBV29-1 to TRBJ2-7, with D perhaps given as TRBD1 or TRBD2 (5 bases each). V was clipped by 6 bases and J by 2 bases, with 11 bases between them. The germline gives CDR1 SQVTM, CDR2 ANQGSEA. This CDR3 has 12 residues. CDR3 protein: CSVLGTTYEQYF. Here the CDR3 DNA reads TGCAGCGTCCTGGGGACCACCTACGAGCAGTACTTC.

The chain has TRBV6-5 and TRBJ2-7, with TRBD2 matching 12 bases. V was clipped by 6 bases and J by 6 bases; unmatched bases: 6. Germline V lookup: CDR1 MNHEY, CDR2 SVGAGI. The CDR3 runs to 14 residues. CDR3 loop: CASSSSGRVGEQYF. In nucleotides, the CDR3 is TGTGCCAGCAGCTCTAGCGGGAGGGTTGGCGAGCAGTACTTC.

The V gene is TRBV30, the J gene TRBJ1-5; 7 bases are shared with TRBD1. Unmatched junction bases numbered 8, after V lost 2 bases and J lost 7 bases. CDR1 is GTSNPN and CDR2 is SVGIG in the germline V gene (reference sequence). The CDR3 length is 14 residues. The CDR3 DNA sequence: TGTGCCTGGAGTTCGGGACAGCAAAAACAGCCCCAGCATTTT. Translating it yields CAWSSGQQKQPQHF.

The chain employs TRBV15 and TRBJ1-3, with D perhaps matching TRBD1 (5 bases). Germline-derived CDR1 and CDR2 are LNHNV and YYDKDF (reference sequence). CDR3 size: 15 residues. Between the trimmed V and J ends, which lost 10 bases and 0 bases, there was a span of 16 bases. CDR3 DNA sequence: TGTGCCATCGGCTCCGGGGGGTACTCTGGAAACACCATATATTTT. Amino acids: CAIGSGGYSGNTIYF.

V gene TRBV9 combines with J gene TRBJ1-3; D gene uncertain. The CDR3 is 17 amino acids. Germline values: CDR1 SGDLS, CDR2 YYNGEE. Trimming took off 0 bases at V and 0 bases at J, with 13 bases between the two ends. The CDR3 DNA reads as TGTGCCAGCAGCGTAGCCCCTTTGACATTCTCTGGAAACACCATATATTTT. As protein: CASSVAPLTFSGNTIYF. Supplemented by reference TRBV9 and TRBJ1-3, the full variable domain reads DSGVTQTPKHLITATGQRVTLRCSPRSGDLSVYWYQQSLDQGLQFLIQYYNGEERAKGNILERFSAQQFPDLHSELNLSSLELGDSALYFCASSVAPLTFSGNTIYFGEGSWLTVV.

V and J are TRBV25-1 and TRBJ1-4; 7 bases line up with TRBD1. CDR1 is MGHDK, CDR2 SYGVNS, per germline. V shed 6 bases and J 7 bases; nucleotides not matched to a gene: 8. This CDR3 has 14 residues. CDR3 bases: TGTGCCAGCAGACAGACAGGGTTGGCTGAAAAACTGTTTTTT. Protein sequence: CASRQTGLAEKLFF. Together with reference TRBV25-1 and TRBJ1-4, the CDR3 gives the full variable domain: EADIYQTPRYLVIGTGKKITLECSQTMGHDKMYWYQQDPGMELHLIHYSYGVNSTEKGDLSSESTVSRIRTEHFPLTLESARPSHTSQYLCASRQTGLAEKLFFGSGTQLSVL.

The V call is TRBV6-4, the J call TRBJ2-1; 7 nucleotides match TRBD2. CDR1 is MRHNA and CDR2 is SNTAGT in the germline V gene. This CDR3 has 15 residues. J was trimmed by 0 bases and V by 6 bases; bases with no gene match: 5. The CDR3 loop is CASRLSGSSYNEQFF. The CDR3 nucleotides read TGTGCCAGCAGACTTAGCGGGTCCTCCTACAATGAGCAGTTCTTC.

This clone has just a few counts. This chain uses TRBV7-8 with TRBJ2-7; D is perhaps TRBD2 (6 bases). This CDR3 contains 15 residues. The germline CDR1 and CDR2 sequences are SGHVS and FQNEAQ. The V end was cut by 3 bases, the J end by 2 bases, with 14 bases between. The CDR3 DNA reads TGTGCCAGCAGCTTTAGGAGGGACCGACCCTACGAGCAGTACTTC. Protein product: CASSFRRDRPYEQYF. Full variable domain (missing parts from reference TRBV7-8 and TRBJ2-7): GAGVSQSPRYKVAKRGQDVALRCDPISGHVSLFWYQQALGQGPEFLTYFQNEAQLDKSGLPSDRFFAERPEGSVSTLKIQRTQQEDSAVYLCASSFRRDRPYEQYFGPGTRLTVT.

This chain uses TRBV28 with TRBJ2-1; 11 bases map to TRBD2. The CDR3 runs 15 residues. The junction had 6 bases not matched to a gene; V was cut back by 4 bases and J by 7 bases. Per the germline V gene, CDR1 is MDHEN and CDR2 is SYDVKM. The chain's CDR3 is CASSYGTSGLNEQFF. As DNA, the CDR3 is TGTGCCAGCAGTTACGGGACTAGCGGTTTAAATGAGCAGTTCTTC.

The chain recombines TRBV10-2 with TRBJ2-6; D is undetermined. Per germline, CDR1 WSHSY and CDR2 SAAADI. Trimming pared 7 bases from V and 1 base from J, leaving 8 bases between. This CDR3 spans 14 amino acids. Here the CDR3 DNA reads TGCGCCAGCATCGATGTTTCTGGGGCCAACGTCCTGACTTTC. This codes for CASIDVSGANVLTF.

This sequence joins TRBV1 and TRBJ2-7; the table gives TRBD2 as D, unverified against the DNA. TRBV1 is listed as a pseudogene. The CDR3 contains 16 residues. The CDR3 DNA reads TGCACCAGCAGCCAAGATAGGCTAGCGGGGGGCTACGAGCAGTACTTC. Residues: CTSSQDRLAGGYEQYF.

This sequence joins TRBV15 and TRBJ2-5; a weak D match, TRBD1 (5 bases). The CDR3 runs to 15 residues. Trimming removed 1 base from V and 5 bases from J, with 14 bases in between. Germline V gives CDR1 LNHNV, CDR2 YYDKDF (reference sequence). CDR3 nucleotide sequence: TGTGCCACCAGCAGAGGTTCAGGGTCCGGGGAGACCCAGTACTTC. As protein: CATSRGSGSGETQYF.

This clone is a singleton in its sample. The rearrangement uses TRBV19 and TRBJ1-1; unclear D gene. Germline V CDR1 and CDR2: LNHDA, SQIVND (reference sequence). The CDR3 is 14 residues long. V was shortened by 3 bases and J by 3 bases, with 11 bases between the two germline ends. The CDR3 nucleotides are TGTGCCAGTAGTATGTATCGGGATTACACTGAAGCTTTCTTT. It is translated as CASSMYRDYTEAFF.

This chain connects TRBV27 to TRBJ2-2, with 9 bases fitting TRBD2. The germline V gene encodes CDR1 MNHEY and CDR2 SMNVEV (reference sequence). This CDR3 is built from 15 residues. Losses at the gene ends were 2 bases for V and 5 bases for J; bases not matched to a gene: 3. The CDR3 reads CASSLGLAFTGELFF. The CDR3 bases are TGTGCCAGCAGTTTAGGACTAGCGTTTACCGGGGAGCTGTTTTTT.

CDR3 DNA sequence: TGTGCCAGCAGTCCCCCTACAGGGAGGTGGGGCTACACCTTC. It codes for CASSPPTGRWGYTF. V usage is TRBV28 and J usage is TRBJ1-2, with D possibly being TRBD1 (6 bases). The V and J ends lost 5 bases and 8 bases respectively, with 18 bases between them. The CDR3 covers 14 residues. Germline CDR1 reads MDHEN; CDR2 reads SYDVKM.

J is TRBJ1-2 and V is TRBV16; no reliable D call. V shed 4 bases and J shed 8 bases, with 11 bases lying between them. The germline gives CDR1 KGHSY, CDR2 FQNENV. The CDR3 extends over 12 amino acids. In DNA form, the CDR3 reads TGTGCCAGCAGCCCAAATTTGGGGGGCTACACCTTC. Translating it yields CASSPNLGGYTF.

Turning to this clone: This specimen includes other DNA sequences encoding the same CDR3. The V gene is TRBV19, the J gene TRBJ2-7; D is perhaps TRBD1 (5 bases). The V end was cut by 1 base, the J end by 3 bases, with 7 bases between. The germline gives CDR1 LNHDA, CDR2 SQIVND (reference sequence). The CDR3 spans 13 residues. CDR3 in amino acids: CASSIGQGYEQYF. CDR3 DNA sequence: TGTGCCAGTAGTATAGGGCAGGGCTACGAGCAGTACTTC.

This clone was seen a handful of times. This chain uses TRBV5-5 with TRBJ1-2; 9 bases align to TRBD1. The junction had 9 bases not matched to a gene; V was cut back by 2 bases and J by 4 bases. The length of the CDR3 is 16 residues. Per germline, CDR1 SGHKS and CDR2 YYEKEE (reference sequence). The CDR3 region is CASSFLQGQGVYGYTF. CDR3 DNA sequence: TGTGCCAGCAGCTTCCTCCAGGGACAGGGTGTCTATGGCTACACCTTC.

The V call is TRBV19, the J call TRBJ2-1; 9 positions match TRBD2. The CDR3 spans 14 residues. Per the germline V gene, CDR1 is LNHDA and CDR2 is SQIVND (reference sequence). The V segment lost 6 bases and the J segment 9 bases; nucleotides outside the gene matches: 9. CDR3 amino acids: CASRLSGRMGEQFF. In nucleotides, the CDR3 is TGTGCCAGTAGGCTCAGCGGGAGGATGGGTGAGCAGTTCTTC.